These 16 T cell receptor beta chains originate from one sample sequenced in a study of T cell responses to AZD1222 COVID-19 vaccine. The protocol was immunoSEQ multiplex PCR, while the TCRdb copy is restricted to in-frame clones and leaves out a portion. The sample has fewer than 85,000 clones, around 92% seen once; the top ten hold about 7.1%. This specimen consisted of peripheral blood, obtained on day 0 of MenACWY control vaccination. The receptors stem from an adult in good health.

J is TRBJ1-5 and V is TRBV6-5; TRBD1 agrees at 7 bases. Germline V gene data show CDR1 as MNHEY and CDR2 as SVGAGI. The length of the CDR3 is 13 residues. V shed 5 bases, J shed 5 bases, and the junction held 3 bases outside the gene matches. The CDR3 sequence is CASSPDRDQPQHF. CDR3 DNA: TGTGCCAGCAGTCCTGACAGGGATCAGCCCCAGCATTTT.

This clone was picked up a small number of times. The chain carries TRBV10-3 and TRBJ2-2, with D unresolved. Germline lookup yields CDR1 ENHRY and CDR2 SYGVKD. CDR3 length: 16 residues. Trimming left V 7 bases short and J 3 bases short, with 18 bases between. The CDR3 reads CAINSRTATDTGELFF. CDR3 in DNA: TGTGCCATCAACTCGAGGACGGCAACTGACACCGGGGAGCTGTTTTTT.

The chain is built from TRBV6-6 and TRBJ1-5; TRBD1 aligns across 9 bases. The V gene end was trimmed by 0 bases and the J gene end by 4 bases; junction bases not matched to a gene: 1. The germline V gene has CDR1 MNHNY and CDR2 SVGAGI (reference sequence). The CDR3 spans 15 residues. The CDR3 DNA reads TGTGCCAGCAGTTACTCGGGGACAGGGAATCAGCCCCAGCATTTT. Residues: CASSYSGTGNQPQHF.

V gene TRBV10-2 combines with J gene TRBJ1-2, with D perhaps TRBD1 (6 bases). Between the trimmed V and J ends, which lost 4 bases and 8 bases, there was a span of 11 bases. Germline CDR1 is WSHSY and CDR2 is SAAADI. CDR3 length: 12 amino acids. The CDR3 here is CASSAGQGGYTF. Here the CDR3 DNA reads TGCGCCAGCAGTGCGGGACAAGGAGGCTACACCTTC.

The genes are TRBV27 and TRBJ2-7, with TRBD1 as a possible D gene (7 bases). Germline CDR1 reads MNHEY; CDR2 reads SMNVEV (reference sequence). The CDR3 contains 16 residues. V was clipped by 3 bases and J by 5 bases, with 20 bases between them. CDR3 sequence reads: CASSLGLRAGGHEQYF. DNA of the CDR3: TGTGCCAGCAGTTTGGGGCTTAGAGCAGGGGGGCACGAGCAGTACTTC.

The count of this clone is one. The chain carries TRBV5-1 and TRBJ2-1; 9 bases match TRBD2. CDR3 size: 16 residues. After removal of 2 bases from V and 7 bases from J, the junction contained 10 bases not matched to a gene. The germline V gene has CDR1 SGHRS and CDR2 YFSETQ. CDR3 sequence (DNA): TGCGCCAGCAGCTTTAGCGGGGGCTCGCCCCGAAATGAGCAGTTCTTC. This gives the protein CASSFSGGSPRNEQFF.

The chain employs TRBV6-5 and TRBJ1-1, with a possible D match to TRBD1 (5 bases). The CDR3 has 13 residues. V lost 10 bases to trimming and J lost 8 bases, with 20 bases between them. Germline-derived CDR1 and CDR2 are MNHEY and SVGAGI. The CDR3 is CATSRSPGKEAFF. In DNA, the CDR3 is TGTGCCACCTCAAGGTCCCCAGGGAAAGAAGCTTTCTTT.

This clone came up once. The V gene is TRBV6-2 or TRBV6-3, the J gene TRBJ2-5; 11 positions match TRBD1. The CDR3 runs 14 residues. The germline gives CDR1 MNHEY, CDR2 SVGEGT. V shed 3 bases and J 5 bases; nucleotides not matched to a gene: 2. As DNA, the CDR3 is TGTGCCAGCAGTTATGGGGACAGGGGGGAGACCCAGTACTTC. Its protein is CASSYGDRGETQYF.

The rearrangement joins TRBV27 to TRBJ1-1, with D unclear. Germline V gives CDR1 MNHEY, CDR2 SMNVEV (reference sequence). Between the trimmed V and J ends, which lost 4 bases and 3 bases, there was a span of 9 bases. The length of the CDR3 is 13 residues. Here the CDR3 reads CASSSPLYTEAFF. CDR3 DNA: TGTGCCAGCAGTTCCCCGCTCTACACTGAAGCTTTCTTT.

This chain joins TRBV6-6 and TRBJ2-2, with 8 bases matching TRBD2. Germline-derived CDR1 and CDR2 are MNHNY and SVGAGI (reference sequence). This CDR3 comprises 15 residues. V was pared by 7 bases and J by 5 bases, with 9 bases of the junction left unmatched. CDR3 sequence reads: CASITGLARTGELFF. The CDR3 coding sequence is TGTGCCAGCATTACCGGACTAGCAAGGACCGGGGAGCTGTTTTTT.

This clone came up a few times. The gene calls are TRBV6-1 and TRBJ1-5, with D uncertain. Per the germline V gene, CDR1 is MNHNS and CDR2 is SASEGT. Trimming removed 1 base at V and 0 bases at J, with 7 bases between. The CDR3 has 15 residues. CDR3 residues: CASSEGPISNQPQHF. In nucleotides, the CDR3 is TGTGCCAGCAGTGAAGGGCCCATTAGCAATCAGCCCCAGCATTTT.

The chain links TRBV28 to TRBJ2-7, with TRBD1 identical over 8 bases. The CDR3 runs to 15 residues. V shed 6 bases, J shed 3 bases, and the junction held 10 bases outside the gene matches. Germline CDR1 reads MDHEN; CDR2 reads SYDVKM. Written as DNA, the CDR3 is TGTGCCAGCAGGGGAACAGGGGGTAGGGGCTACGAGCAGTACTTC. This sequence encodes CASRGTGGRGYEQYF.

This rearrangement joins TRBV10-1 to TRBJ2-2; D gene unclear. V gave up 0 bases and J gave up 7 bases, with 12 bases separating them. Germline lookup yields CDR1 WNHNN and CDR2 SYGVQD (reference sequence). The CDR3 has 15 residues. The CDR3 coding sequence is TGCGCCAGCAGTGAGTCGAAGGGTATTGTCGGGGAGCTGTTTTTT. Translated: CASSESKGIVGELFF.

V is TRBV30 and J is TRBJ1-2; TRBD1 matches 7 bases. V lost 0 bases, J lost 8 bases, and 12 bases stayed unmatched. The CDR3 sequence is 15 residues long. CDR1 and CDR2 (germline): GTSNPN, SVGIG (reference sequence). The CDR3 is CAWSVGDSSSRGYTF. In DNA form, the CDR3 reads TGTGCCTGGAGTGTGGGGGACAGTTCCAGTAGGGGCTACACCTTC.

The genes are TRBV28 and TRBJ1-6; D remains unclear. The CDR3 extends over 14 amino acids. V lost 6 bases and J 8 bases, leaving 14 bases between the germline ends. The germline V gene has CDR1 MDHEN and CDR2 SYDVKM. CDR3 residues: CASSPSGNYSPLHF. DNA for the CDR3: TGTGCCAGCAGCCCCAGCGGCAACTATTCACCCCTCCACTTT. The full variable domain, completed using reference TRBV28 and TRBJ1-6, is DVKVTQSSRYLVKRTGEKVFLECVQDMDHENMFWYRQDPGLGLRLIYFSYDVKMKEKGDIPEGYSVSREKKERFSLILESASTNQTSMYLCASSPSGNYSPLHFGNGTRLTVT.

The V call is TRBV3-1 (or the pseudogene TRBV3-2), the J call TRBJ1-2; D is possibly TRBD1 (5 bases). Per germline, CDR1 LGHDT and CDR2 YNNKEL (reference sequence). This CDR3 comprises 14 residues. The V gene lost 0 bases and the J gene lost 1 base, with 6 bases spanning the gap. The DNA of the CDR3 is TGTGCCAGCAGCCAAGAGGGGCATAACTATGGCTACACCTTC. Amino acids: CASSQEGHNYGYTF.